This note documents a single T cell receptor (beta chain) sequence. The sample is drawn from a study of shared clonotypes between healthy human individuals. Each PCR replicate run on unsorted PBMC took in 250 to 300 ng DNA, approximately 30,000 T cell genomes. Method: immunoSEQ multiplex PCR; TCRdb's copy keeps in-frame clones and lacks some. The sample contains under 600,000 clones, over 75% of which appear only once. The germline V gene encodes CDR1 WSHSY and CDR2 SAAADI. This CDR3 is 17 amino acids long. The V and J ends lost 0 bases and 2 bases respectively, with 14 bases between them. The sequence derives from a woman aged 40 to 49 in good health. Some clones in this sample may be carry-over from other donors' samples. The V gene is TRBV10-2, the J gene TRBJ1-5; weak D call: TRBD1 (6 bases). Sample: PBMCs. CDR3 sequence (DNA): TGCGCCAGCAGTGAGTCCACAGGGATGATGGGCAATCAGCCCCAGCATTTT. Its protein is CASSESTGMMGNQPQHF.